This T cell receptor (beta chain) came from a study of early T cells in non-severe SARS-CoV-2 infection. The V gene's germline CDR1 is SQVTM and CDR2 ANQGSEA. With 4 bases removed from V and 1 base from J, the gap between germline ends came to 6 bases. The CDR3 runs to 12 residues. Individual cDNA molecules received unique molecular identifiers. TCRdb re-derived calls from the 5' RACE reads in MiXCR, one entry per CDR3 protein. The sample yields approximately 65,000 distinct CDR3 sequences, less than 15% seen once. This clonotype has a handful of counts. Source material: whole blood. This TCR was recovered from an adult who was a healthcare worker with PCR-confirmed SARS-CoV-2 infection or an uninfected control (not recorded which). The rearrangement links TRBV29-1 to TRBJ2-3; D is ambiguous. The CDR3 loop reads CSVGPGTDTQYF. The CDR3 DNA sequence: TGCAGCGTTGGGCCAGGCACAGATACGCAGTATTTT.